The sequence of this T cell receptor (beta chain) was determined in a study of cytomegalovirus exposure and HLA in healthy donors. J was trimmed by 6 bases and V by 5 bases; bases with no gene match: 12. Germline CDR1 SNHLY, CDR2 FYNNEI. The CDR3 totals 15 residues. 60 Vbeta and 13 Jbeta primers were used in PCR. Only in-frame clones appear in the TCRdb table, and some are missing; sequencing was by immunoSEQ multiplex PCR. The sample includes over 100,000 clones, approximately 81% seen only once; the top ten take less than 2.5%. The rearrangement uses TRBV2 and TRBJ1-1; 7 bases match TRBD1. This receptor was taken from a woman in her twenties or thirties in good health and CMV-seronegative. Input material: PBMCs. Here the CDR3 reads CASSPTGTVVSEAFF. CDR3 nucleotides: TGTGCCAGCAGTCCCACCGGGACAGTTGTCTCTGAAGCTTTCTTT.